This T cell receptor (beta chain) was recovered during a study of CD8+CD57+ T cells in acquired aplastic anemia (dated by TCRdb to the late 2010s). As for the study more broadly: A mean of around 3 ug of DNA, ranging from roughly 0.19 to 27.4 ug, was extracted from sorted CD4+ and CD8+ cells. CD8+CD57+ expansion was defined as a frequency above the mean frequency observed in healthy subjects.

Genomic DNA was used as template for profiling of TCR beta VDJ combinations and CDR3 sequences. An Illumina HiSeq 2000 was the platform used for TCR repertoire sequencing. Turning to the authors' computational methods: Repertoires were assessed using TRBV/TRBJ rearrangement plots, CDR3 size and DJ length profiles, and Simpson's diversity index. The immunodominant clone was defined as the most abundant DNA sequence in deep sequencing data. CDR3 amino acid sequences were screened for sharing across subjects and were compared with published repertoires and the VDJdb database. The public reads were run again by TCRdb, first through fastp at Q25 and then through MiXCR, and only productive beta chains were kept. Records with the same CDR3 protein are collapsed into one entry carrying the most frequent genes and DNA. The V and J calls reflect TCRdb's pipeline rather than the authors' work. The sample table records some 180,000 distinct CDR3 sequences; around 60% of these occur just once. Of the sample, under 45% falls within the top ten clones.

Expansion of CD8+CD57+ cells had been shown by flow cytometry in the patients chosen for sequencing. All patients had severe acquired aplastic anemia diagnosed by International Study of Aplastic Anemia and Agranulocytosis and Camitta criteria. No patient had received any therapy when blood was sampled. In the study, sorted CD4+ and CD8+ blood T cells from patients with severe aplastic anemia and from healthy subjects underwent deep sequencing of TCR repertoires. In the USA, patient enrollment took place under clinicaltrials.gov protocols 00001620, 01623167, 00001397, 00071045, 00081523 and 00961064. Ficoll-Paque density gradient centrifugation was used to isolate peripheral blood mononuclear cells. Before DNA extraction, CD4+ and CD8+ T cells were sorted by FACS or by magnetic beads. The paper as a whole reports these results and caveats: Fewer than 35 CD8+ CDR3 sequences were found to be shared between patients and controls, but these sequences appeared to be highly expressed in patients and within the immunodominant clones of the patients. No significant difference in CD8+ Simpson's diversity was found between patients and healthy controls (P=0.060).

In the case of this clonotype: The antigen this receptor binds is unknown. No base-level quality is on record; no much larger clone is a single base apart.

In the germline V gene (reference sequence), CDR1 corresponds to DFQATT and CDR2 to SNEGSKA. The germline V and J ends show losses of 1 base and 4 bases respectively, and no gene match explains 10 bases of the junction. The CDR3, cysteine through phenylalanine, is 15 amino acids long. Just the 45-base CDR3 DNA is kept, in frame starting at base 1. Recombination joined TRBV20-1 with TRBJ2-7; 7 central nucleotides agree with TRBD2. This sequence was found in a human donor with aplastic anemia. The sample comprised sorted CD4+, CD8+, or CD8+CD57+ T cells (not recorded which) from PBMCs. The CDR3 region: CSARVIGGVQYEQYF. The bases read TGCAGTGCTAGAGTGATTGGGGGGGTACAGTACGAGCAGTACTTC.